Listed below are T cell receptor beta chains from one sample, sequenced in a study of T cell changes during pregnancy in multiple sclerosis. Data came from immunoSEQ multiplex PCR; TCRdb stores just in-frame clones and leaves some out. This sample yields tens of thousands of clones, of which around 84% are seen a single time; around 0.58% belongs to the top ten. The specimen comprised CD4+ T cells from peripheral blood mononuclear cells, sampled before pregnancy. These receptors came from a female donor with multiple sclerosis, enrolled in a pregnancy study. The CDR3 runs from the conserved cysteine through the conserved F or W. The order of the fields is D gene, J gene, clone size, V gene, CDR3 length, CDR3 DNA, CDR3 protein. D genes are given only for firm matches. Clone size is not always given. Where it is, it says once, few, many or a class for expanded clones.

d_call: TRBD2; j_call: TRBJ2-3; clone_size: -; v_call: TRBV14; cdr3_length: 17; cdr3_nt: TGTGCCAGCAGCCAACGAGGCCTGGGACTAGATCCCGATACGCAGTATTTT; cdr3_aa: CASSQRGLGLDPDTQYF
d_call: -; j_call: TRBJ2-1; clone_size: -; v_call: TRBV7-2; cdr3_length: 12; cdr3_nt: TGTGCCAGCAGATCTTCCTACAATGAGCAGTTCTTC; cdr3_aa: CASRSSYNEQFF
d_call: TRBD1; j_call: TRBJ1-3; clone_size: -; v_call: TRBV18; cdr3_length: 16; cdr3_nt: TGTGCCAGCTCGCCCGGGACAGGGTACTCTGGAAACACCATATATTTT; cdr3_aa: CASSPGTGYSGNTIYF
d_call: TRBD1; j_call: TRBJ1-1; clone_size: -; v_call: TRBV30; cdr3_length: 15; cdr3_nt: TGTGCCTGGAGAGGGCTAGCCTCTGGGCAGGGGGGTGCTTTCTTT; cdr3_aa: CAWRGLASGQGGAFF
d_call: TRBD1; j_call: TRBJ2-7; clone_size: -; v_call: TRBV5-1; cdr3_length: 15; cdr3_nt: TGCGCCAGCAGCGTAAGACAGGGGGTTTCCTACGAGCAGTACTTC; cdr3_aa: CASSVRQGVSYEQYF
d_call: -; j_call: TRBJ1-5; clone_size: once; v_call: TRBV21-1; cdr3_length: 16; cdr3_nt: TGTGCCAGGGTACCCTATGGGGGACAGGGTTCTCAGCCCCAGCATTTT; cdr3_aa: CARVPYGGQGSQPQHF
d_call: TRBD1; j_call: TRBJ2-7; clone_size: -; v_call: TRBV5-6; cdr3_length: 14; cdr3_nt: TGTGCCAGCAGCTATCCAGACAGGGCATACGAGCAGTACTTC; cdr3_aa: CASSYPDRAYEQYF
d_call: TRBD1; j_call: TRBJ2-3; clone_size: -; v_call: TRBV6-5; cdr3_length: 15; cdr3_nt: TGTGCCAGCAGTAACCAGGACAGGGGCACAGATACGCAGTATTTT; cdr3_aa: CASSNQDRGTDTQYF
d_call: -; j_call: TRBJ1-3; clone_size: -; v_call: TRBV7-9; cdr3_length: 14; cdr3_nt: TGTGCCAGCAGCCCGGGACAATCTGGAAACACCATATATTTT; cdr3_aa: CASSPGQSGNTIYF
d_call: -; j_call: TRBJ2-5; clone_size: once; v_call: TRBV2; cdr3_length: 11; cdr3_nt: TGTGCCAGCAGTGCCCCGGAGACCCAGTACTTC; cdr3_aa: CASSAPETQYF
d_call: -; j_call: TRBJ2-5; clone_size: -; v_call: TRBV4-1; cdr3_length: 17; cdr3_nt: TGCGCCAGCAGCCAAGGAGGCGCGGGGGCCTCTCAAGAGACCCAGTACTTC; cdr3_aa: CASSQGGAGASQETQYF
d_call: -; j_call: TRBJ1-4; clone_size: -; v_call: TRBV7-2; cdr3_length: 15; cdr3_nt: TGTGCCAGCACTCAACGGGCAGGGGCTAATGAAAAACTGTTTTTT; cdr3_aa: CASTQRAGANEKLFF
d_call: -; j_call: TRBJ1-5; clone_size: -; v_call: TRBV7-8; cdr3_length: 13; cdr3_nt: TGTGCCAGCAGGCAGGACGGGGATCAGCCCCAGCATTTT; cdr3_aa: CASRQDGDQPQHF
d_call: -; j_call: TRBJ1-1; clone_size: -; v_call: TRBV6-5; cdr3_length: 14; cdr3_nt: TGTGCCAGCAACAACCGGGGGGGCCGGGCTGAAGCTTTCTTT; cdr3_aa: CASNNRGGRAEAFF
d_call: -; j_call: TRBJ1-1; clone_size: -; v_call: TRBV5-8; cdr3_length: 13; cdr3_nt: TGTGCCAGCAGCTTCTGGGGGGGGACTGAAGCTTTCTTT; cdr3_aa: CASSFWGGTEAFF
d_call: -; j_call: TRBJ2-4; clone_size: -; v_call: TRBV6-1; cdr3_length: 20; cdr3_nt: TGTGCCAGCAGTGAAATGAGTGGCGGGAAAACCTTACTAGCCAAAAACATTCAGTACTTC; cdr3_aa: CASSEMSGGKTLLAKNIQYF
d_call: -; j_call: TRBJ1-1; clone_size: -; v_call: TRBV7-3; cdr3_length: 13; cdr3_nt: TGTGCCAGCAGTCGAGATATGAACACTGAAGCTTTCTTT; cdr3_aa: CASSRDMNTEAFF
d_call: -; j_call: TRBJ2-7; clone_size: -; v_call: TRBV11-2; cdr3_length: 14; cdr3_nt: TGTGCCAGCAGCTTAGGGGAGATCATCCACGAGCAGTACTTC; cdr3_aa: CASSLGEIIHEQYF
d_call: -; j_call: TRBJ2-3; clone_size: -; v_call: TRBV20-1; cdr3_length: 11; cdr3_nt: TGCAGTGCTTACGAGGCGGATACGCAGTATTTT; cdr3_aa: CSAYEADTQYF
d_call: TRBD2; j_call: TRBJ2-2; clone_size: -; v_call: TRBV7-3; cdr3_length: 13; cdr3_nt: TGTGCCAGCAGCCGGACTAGTGACGGGGAGCTGTTTTTT; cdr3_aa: CASSRTSDGELFF
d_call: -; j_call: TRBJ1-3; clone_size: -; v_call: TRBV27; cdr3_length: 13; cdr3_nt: TGTGCCAGCAGATCCGGGACTGGAAACACCATATATTTT; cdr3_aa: CASRSGTGNTIYF
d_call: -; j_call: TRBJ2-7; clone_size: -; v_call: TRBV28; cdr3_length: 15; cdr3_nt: TGTGCCAGCATGGGGTCACAGGGCTTCTCCTACGAGCAGTACTTC; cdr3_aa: CASMGSQGFSYEQYF
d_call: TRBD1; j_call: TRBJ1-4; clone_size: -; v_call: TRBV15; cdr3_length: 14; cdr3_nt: TGTGCCACCAGCGACAGGGGGTTGGGTGAAAAACTGTTTTTT; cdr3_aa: CATSDRGLGEKLFF
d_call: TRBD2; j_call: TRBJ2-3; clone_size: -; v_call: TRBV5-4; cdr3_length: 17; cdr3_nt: TGTGCCAGCAGCCGCCCGGTAGCGGGGGGCAGCACAGATACGCAGTATTTT; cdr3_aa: CASSRPVAGGSTDTQYF
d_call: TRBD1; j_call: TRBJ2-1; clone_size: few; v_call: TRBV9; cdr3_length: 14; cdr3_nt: TGTGCCAGCAGCGTCACGACAGGGGGCGGTGAGCAGTTCTTC; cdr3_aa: CASSVTTGGGEQFF
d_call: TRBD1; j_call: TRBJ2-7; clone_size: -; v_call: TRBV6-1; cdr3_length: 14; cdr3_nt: TGTGCCAGCATTAGGGGACAGGCAAACTACGAGCAGTACTTC; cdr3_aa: CASIRGQANYEQYF
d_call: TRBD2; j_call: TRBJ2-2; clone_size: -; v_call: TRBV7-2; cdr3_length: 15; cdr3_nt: TGTGCCAGCAGCTTTCGGGGGGGAAACACCGGGGAGCTGTTTTTT; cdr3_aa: CASSFRGGNTGELFF
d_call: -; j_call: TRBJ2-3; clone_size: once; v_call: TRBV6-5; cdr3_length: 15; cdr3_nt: TGTGCCAGCAGTTATCGATGGGGAGGCACAGATACGCAGTATTTT; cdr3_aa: CASSYRWGGTDTQYF
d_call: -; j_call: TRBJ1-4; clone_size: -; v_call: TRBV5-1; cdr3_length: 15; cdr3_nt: TGCGCCAGCAGCTTCACAGGGCCAACTAATGAAAAACTGTTTTTT; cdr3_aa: CASSFTGPTNEKLFF
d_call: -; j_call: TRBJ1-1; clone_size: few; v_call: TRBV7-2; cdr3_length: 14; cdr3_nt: TGTGCCAGCAGCTCCCAACCGCAGGGACATGGAGCTTTCTTT; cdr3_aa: CASSSQPQGHGAFF
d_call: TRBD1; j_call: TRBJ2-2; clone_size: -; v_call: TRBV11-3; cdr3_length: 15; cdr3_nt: TGTGCCAGCAGCTCCCGGACAGGGGAAACCGGGGAGCTGTTTTTT; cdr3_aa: CASSSRTGETGELFF
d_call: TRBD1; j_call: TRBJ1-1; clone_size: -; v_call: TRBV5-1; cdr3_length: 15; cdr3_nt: TGCGCCAGCAGCAGAGGACAGGGATGGTGGACTGAAGCTTTCTTT; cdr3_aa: CASSRGQGWWTEAFF
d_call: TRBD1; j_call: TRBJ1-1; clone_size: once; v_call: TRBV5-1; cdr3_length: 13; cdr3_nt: TGCGCCAGCAGCTCACGACAGGGTGGCTTCGCTTTCTTT; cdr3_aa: CASSSRQGGFAFF
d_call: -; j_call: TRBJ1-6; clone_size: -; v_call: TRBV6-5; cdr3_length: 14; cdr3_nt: TGTGCCAGCGGGGTTCAGGGGTCCAATTCACCCCTCCACTTT; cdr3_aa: CASGVQGSNSPLHF
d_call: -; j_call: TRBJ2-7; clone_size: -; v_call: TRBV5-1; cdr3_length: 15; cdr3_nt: TGCGCCAGCAGCTTGGGACCTACAGGGAACCACGAGCAGTACTTC; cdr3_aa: CASSLGPTGNHEQYF
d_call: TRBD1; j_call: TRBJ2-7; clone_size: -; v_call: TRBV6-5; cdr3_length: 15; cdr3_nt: TGTGCCAGCAGTTACGATGGACAGGGATCCTACGAGCAGTACTTC; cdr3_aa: CASSYDGQGSYEQYF
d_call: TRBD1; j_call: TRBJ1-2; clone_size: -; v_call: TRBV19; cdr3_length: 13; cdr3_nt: TGTGCCAGTTCAGGAGGGACAGGGGACGGCTACACCTTC; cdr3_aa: CASSGGTGDGYTF
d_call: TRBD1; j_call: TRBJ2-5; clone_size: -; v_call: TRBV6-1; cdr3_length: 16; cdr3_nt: TGTGCCAGCAGTGGCCAACAAGGGACAGGGTGGGAGACCCAGTACTTC; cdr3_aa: CASSGQQGTGWETQYF
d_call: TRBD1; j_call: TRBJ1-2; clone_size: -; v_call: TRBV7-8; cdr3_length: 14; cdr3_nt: TGTGCCAGCAGCAGGGACAGAGTAAACTATGGCTACACCTTC; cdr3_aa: CASSRDRVNYGYTF
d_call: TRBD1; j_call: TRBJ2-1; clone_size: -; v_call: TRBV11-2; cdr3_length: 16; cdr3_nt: TGTGCCAGCAGCTTAGCGACAGGGGGTCAAGGTCGGGAGCAGTTCTTC; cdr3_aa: CASSLATGGQGREQFF
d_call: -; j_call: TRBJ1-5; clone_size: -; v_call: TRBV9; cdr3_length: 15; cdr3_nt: TGTGCCAGCAGCGTAGCTGGGGCACCCGATCAGCCCCAGCATTTT; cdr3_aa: CASSVAGAPDQPQHF
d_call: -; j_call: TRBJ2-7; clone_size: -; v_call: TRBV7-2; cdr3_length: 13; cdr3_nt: TGTGCCAGCAGACTACCGGCATCCTACGAGCAGTACTTC; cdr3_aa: CASRLPASYEQYF
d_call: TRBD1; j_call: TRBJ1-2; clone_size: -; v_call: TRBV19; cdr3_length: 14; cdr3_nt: TGTGCCAGTAGAACAGGGGGCTCGGGCTATGGCTACACCTTC; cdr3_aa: CASRTGGSGYGYTF
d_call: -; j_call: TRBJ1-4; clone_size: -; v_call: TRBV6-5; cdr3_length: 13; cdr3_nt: TGTGCCAGCAGTCGGGCAGGGAATGAAAAACTGTTTTTT; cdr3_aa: CASSRAGNEKLFF
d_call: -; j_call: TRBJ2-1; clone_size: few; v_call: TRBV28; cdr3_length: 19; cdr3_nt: TGTGCCAGCAGTTTAAGATCGGCGGGGAATCAACGCTCCTACAATGAGCAGTTCTTC; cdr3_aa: CASSLRSAGNQRSYNEQFF
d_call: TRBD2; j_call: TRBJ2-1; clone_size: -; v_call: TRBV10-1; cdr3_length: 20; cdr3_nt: TGCGCCAGCAGTGATTTTACTAGCGGGAGACGGGCCAAGTCCTACAATGAGCAGTTCTTC; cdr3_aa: CASSDFTSGRRAKSYNEQFF
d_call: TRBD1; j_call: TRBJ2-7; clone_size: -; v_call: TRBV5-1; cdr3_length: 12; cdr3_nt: TGCGCCACCCGGGACAGGGGCGACGAGCAGTACTTC; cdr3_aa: CATRDRGDEQYF
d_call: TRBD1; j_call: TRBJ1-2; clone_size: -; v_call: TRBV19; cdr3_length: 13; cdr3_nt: TGTGCCAGTTCGACAGGGTTGAACTATGGCTACACCTTC; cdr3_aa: CASSTGLNYGYTF
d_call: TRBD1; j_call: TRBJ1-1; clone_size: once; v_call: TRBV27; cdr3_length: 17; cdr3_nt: TGTGCCAGCACCCAAGGACAGGGGGCCGGCATGAACACTGAAGCTTTCTTT; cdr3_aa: CASTQGQGAGMNTEAFF